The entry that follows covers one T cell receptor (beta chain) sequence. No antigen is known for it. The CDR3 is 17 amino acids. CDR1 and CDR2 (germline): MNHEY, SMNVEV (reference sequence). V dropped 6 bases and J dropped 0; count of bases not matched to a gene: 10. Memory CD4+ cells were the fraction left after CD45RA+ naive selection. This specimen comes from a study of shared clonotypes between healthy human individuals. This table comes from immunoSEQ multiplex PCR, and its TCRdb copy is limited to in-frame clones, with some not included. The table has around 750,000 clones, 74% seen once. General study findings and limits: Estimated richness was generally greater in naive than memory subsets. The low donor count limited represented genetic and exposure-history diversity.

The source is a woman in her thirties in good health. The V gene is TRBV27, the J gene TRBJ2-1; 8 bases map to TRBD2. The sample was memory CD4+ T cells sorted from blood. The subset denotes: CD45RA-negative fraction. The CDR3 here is CASRPTLAESSYNEQFF. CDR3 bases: TGTGCCAGCAGACCAACACTAGCGGAAAGCTCCTACAATGAGCAGTTCTTC.